This TCR beta chain is from a study of blood T cell repertoires in COVID-19. Study overall: Samples taken during acute and convalescent COVID-19 were collected in the United States, Italy and Spain. T cells, B-cell-depleted T cells, or PBMCs provided the cDNA or gDNA that served as material.

In its sample, this clone was seen once. Looked up from germline, CDR1 is LGHDT and CDR2 is YNNKEL (reference sequence). Between the trimmed V and J ends, which lost 4 bases and 5 bases, there was a span of 21 bases. The CDR3 totals 16 residues. Sequenced by immunoSEQ multiplex PCR; TCRdb stores in-frame clones only, minus some. The sample lists tens of thousands of clones, over 65% seen once, with about 14% in the top ten. The receptor's source is a man in his fifties or sixties with active or convalescent COVID-19. The chain carries TRBV3-1 (or the pseudogene TRBV3-2) and TRBJ2-7; TRBD2 is a possible D gene (5 bases). The sequencing input was peripheral blood. The CDR3 is CASSPPGPGFRDEQYF. DNA for the CDR3: TGTGCCAGCAGCCCGCCCGGACCGGGATTTCGCGACGAGCAGTACTTC.